A selection of T cell receptor beta chains follows, all from one sample in a study of patients and donors after allogeneic stem cell transplantation. TCRdb itself ran the RT-PCR reads through MiXCR, one entry per CDR3 protein. The table records about 960,000 distinct CDR3 sequences, approximately 19% of them present only once. Material: blood, either unsorted or a sorted T cell fraction (not recorded which). These receptors were collected from a human donor who was either an allogeneic HSCT recipient or a stem cell or donor lymphocyte infusion donor (not recorded which). It is not recorded whose cells these are; they may come from a transplant donor. Both conserved end residues are part of each CDR3. D genes are given only for firm matches. Expanded clones are given a class, and other clones once, few, many or no size at all.

clone_size cdr3_length d_call j_call v_call cdr3_aa cdr3_nt
few 12 . TRBJ2-2 TRBV29-1 CSVSGEAGELFF TGCAGCGTTTCAGGGGAGGCCGGGGAGCTGTTTTTT
. 16 . TRBJ1-2 TRBV20-1 CSARDIRQGDAYGYTF TGCAGTGCTAGAGACATTAGGCAGGGAGATGCCTATGGCTACACCTTC
. 16 . TRBJ1-3 TRBV7-6 CASSLGRRPSGNTIYF TGTGCCAGCAGCTTAGGGCGGAGGCCCTCTGGAAACACCATATATTTT
few 11 . TRBJ1-1 TRBV20-1 CSGRLNTEAFF TGCAGTGGGCGGCTGAACACTGAAGCTTTCTTT
. 17 TRBD2 TRBJ2-1 TRBV4-1 CASSQEGGGGEGNEQFF TGCGCCAGCAGCCAAGAAGGTGGCGGGGGGGAAGGCAATGAGCAGTTCTTC
. 10 . TRBJ2-5 TRBV7-9 CASAVETQYF TGTGCCAGTGCCGTGGAGACCCAGTACTTC
few 16 . TRBJ1-2 TRBV7-8 CASSLVGRRDYYGYTF TGTGCCAGCAGCTTAGTGGGCAGGAGAGACTACTATGGCTACACCTTC
. 17 . TRBJ1-5 TRBV21-1 CASSARRGVSDHQPQHF TGTGCCAGCAGCGCCCGGCGAGGGGTTTCCGATCATCAGCCCCAGCATTTT
few 15 TRBD1 TRBJ1-1 TRBV5-1 CASSPTGVKGAEAFF TGCGCCAGCAGCCCGACAGGGGTCAAGGGCGCTGAAGCTTTCTTT
. 20 TRBD2 TRBJ2-3 TRBV6-2/TRBV6-3 CASSYSISAGGPGLTDTQYF TGTGCCAGCAGTTACTCGATAAGTGCGGGGGGGCCGGGTCTTACAGATACGCAGTATTTT
. 16 . TRBJ1-2 TRBV7-9 CASSPSPRRVNYGYTF TGTGCCAGCAGCCCATCTCCCCGCAGGGTCAACTATGGCTACACCTTC
. 14 . TRBJ2-7 TRBV5-1 CASSFRQIRAEQYF TGCGCCAGCAGCTTCCGGCAGATCCGGGCCGAGCAGTACTTC
few 9 . TRBJ2-1 TRBV6-2/TRBV6-3 CASGREQFF TGTGCCAGCGGACGAGAGCAGTTCTTC
few 12 . TRBJ2-2 TRBV24-1 CATSRRTGELFF TGTGCCACCAGCCGGAGAACCGGGGAGCTGTTTTTT
. 15 . TRBJ2-2 TRBV5-6 CASSLTRKNTGELFF TGTGCCAGCAGCCTTACTAGAAAGAACACCGGGGAGCTGTTTTTT
few 14 TRBD2 TRBJ2-7 TRBV5-1 CASSLSSGRGEQYF TGCGCCAGCAGCTTGTCTAGCGGGAGAGGGGAGCAGTACTTC
. 14 TRBD1 TRBJ2-5 TRBV19 CASGTGFERETQYF TGTGCCAGTGGGACAGGGTTTGAAAGAGAGACCCAGTACTTC
. 16 . TRBJ1-1 TRBV9 CASSVNPGASNTEAFF TGTGCCAGCAGCGTAAATCCGGGGGCGTCGAACACTGAAGCTTTCTTT
. 16 . TRBJ1-1 TRBV10-3 CAISDLTLGRNTEAFF TGTGCCATCAGTGATTTGACCCTCGGAAGAAACACTGAAGCTTTCTTT
. 8 . TRBJ1-2 TRBV20-1 CSVRGYTF TGCAGTGTGAGGGGCTACACCTTC
. 15 . TRBJ2-7 TRBV20-1 CSASIWAVATYEQYF TGCAGTGCTAGTATATGGGCTGTTGCTACCTACGAGCAGTACTTC
. 17 . TRBJ1-1 TRBV5-1 CASSFGGPGPRNTEAFF TGCGCCAGCAGCTTCGGGGGACCGGGACCGAGGAACACTGAAGCTTTCTTT
few 15 . TRBJ2-3 TRBV27 CASSRGELEADTQYF TGTGCCAGCAGTCGTGGAGAACTAGAAGCAGATACGCAGTATTTT
. 13 TRBD2 TRBJ2-7 TRBV12-3/TRBV12-4 CASGLAASYEQYF TGTGCCAGCGGGCTAGCGGCCTCCTACGAGCAGTACTTC
few 16 . TRBJ2-5 TRBV7-6 CASSLRFRGAQETQYF TGTGCCAGCAGCTTACGTTTCAGGGGGGCCCAAGAGACCCAGTACTTC
. 14 . TRBJ2-5 TRBV27 CASSEVRGQETQYF TGTGCCAGCAGTGAAGTCAGGGGCCAAGAGACCCAGTACTTC
. 14 . TRBJ2-3 TRBV12-3/TRBV12-4 CASSLGDTTDTQYF TGTGCCAGCAGTTTAGGCGATACGACAGATACGCAGTATTTT
few 16 . TRBJ2-5 TRBV20-1 CSATLLRRESQETQYF TGCAGTGCTACACTACTTCGGAGGGAGAGCCAAGAGACCCAGTACTTC
. 15 . TRBJ2-7 TRBV15 CATSRGEQPKHEQYF TGTGCCACCAGCAGAGGGGAACAGCCTAAACACGAGCAGTACTTC
many 14 . TRBJ2-1 TRBV6-1 CASSEFGGRDEQFF TGTGCCAGCAGTGAATTTGGGGGAAGGGATGAGCAGTTCTTC
few 13 . TRBJ2-2 TRBV29-1 CSARGNNPGELFF TGCAGCGCCCGAGGCAACAACCCAGGGGAGCTGTTTTTT
. 15 . TRBJ1-1 TRBV14 CASSQDPLLNTEAFF TGTGCCAGCAGCCAAGACCCACTCTTGAACACTGAAGCTTTCTTT
few 14 TRBD1 TRBJ2-4 TRBV28 CASSPGQIGYIQYF TGTGCCAGCAGCCCGGGACAGATCGGCTACATTCAGTACTTC
. 13 . TRBJ2-2 TRBV7-2 CASGQPNTGELFF TGTGCCAGCGGCCAGCCAAACACCGGGGAGCTGTTTTTT
. 18 TRBD1 TRBJ1-1 TRBV6-5 CASSYSLGQGRMDTEAFF TGTGCCAGCAGTTACTCGTTGGGACAGGGGCGTATGGACACTGAAGCTTTCTTT
few 13 . TRBJ1-2 TRBV5-6 CASSLGDRSGYTF TGTGCCAGCAGCTTGGGAGACAGGTCTGGCTACACCTTC
few 11 . TRBJ2-1 TRBV12-3/TRBV12-4 CASRLSLEQFF TGTGCCAGCAGGTTGTCCCTTGAGCAGTTCTTC
. 14 TRBD1 TRBJ2-7 TRBV5-6 CASSLEGASHEQYF TGTGCCAGCAGCTTGGAGGGGGCGAGTCACGAGCAGTACTTC
few 15 . TRBJ1-1 TRBV9 CASSVHGGAGTEAFF TGTGCCAGCAGCGTACACGGGGGTGCGGGCACTGAAGCTTTCTTT
few 15 TRBD1 TRBJ2-7 TRBV20-1 CSARGPGQGAYEQYF TGCAGTGCTAGGGGACCGGGACAGGGGGCCTACGAGCAGTACTTC
. 15 . TRBJ2-2 TRBV3-1 CASSQVWGYTGELFF TGTGCCAGCAGCCAAGTATGGGGGTACACCGGGGAGCTGTTTTTT
. 14 . TRBJ2-5 TRBV30 CAWSILLLQETQYF TGTGCCTGGAGTATACTTCTTTTACAAGAGACCCAGTACTTC
. 14 . TRBJ2-7 TRBV5-8 CASSLYNSAYEQYF TGTGCCAGCAGCTTGTATAATTCGGCTTACGAGCAGTACTTC
. 14 . TRBJ2-1 TRBV15 CATERVGSYNEQFF TGTGCCACCGAAAGGGTGGGCTCCTACAATGAGCAGTTCTTC
. 14 . TRBJ2-5 TRBV5-1 CASSSGTKKETQYF TGCGCCAGCAGCTCCGGGACAAAAAAAGAGACCCAGTACTTC